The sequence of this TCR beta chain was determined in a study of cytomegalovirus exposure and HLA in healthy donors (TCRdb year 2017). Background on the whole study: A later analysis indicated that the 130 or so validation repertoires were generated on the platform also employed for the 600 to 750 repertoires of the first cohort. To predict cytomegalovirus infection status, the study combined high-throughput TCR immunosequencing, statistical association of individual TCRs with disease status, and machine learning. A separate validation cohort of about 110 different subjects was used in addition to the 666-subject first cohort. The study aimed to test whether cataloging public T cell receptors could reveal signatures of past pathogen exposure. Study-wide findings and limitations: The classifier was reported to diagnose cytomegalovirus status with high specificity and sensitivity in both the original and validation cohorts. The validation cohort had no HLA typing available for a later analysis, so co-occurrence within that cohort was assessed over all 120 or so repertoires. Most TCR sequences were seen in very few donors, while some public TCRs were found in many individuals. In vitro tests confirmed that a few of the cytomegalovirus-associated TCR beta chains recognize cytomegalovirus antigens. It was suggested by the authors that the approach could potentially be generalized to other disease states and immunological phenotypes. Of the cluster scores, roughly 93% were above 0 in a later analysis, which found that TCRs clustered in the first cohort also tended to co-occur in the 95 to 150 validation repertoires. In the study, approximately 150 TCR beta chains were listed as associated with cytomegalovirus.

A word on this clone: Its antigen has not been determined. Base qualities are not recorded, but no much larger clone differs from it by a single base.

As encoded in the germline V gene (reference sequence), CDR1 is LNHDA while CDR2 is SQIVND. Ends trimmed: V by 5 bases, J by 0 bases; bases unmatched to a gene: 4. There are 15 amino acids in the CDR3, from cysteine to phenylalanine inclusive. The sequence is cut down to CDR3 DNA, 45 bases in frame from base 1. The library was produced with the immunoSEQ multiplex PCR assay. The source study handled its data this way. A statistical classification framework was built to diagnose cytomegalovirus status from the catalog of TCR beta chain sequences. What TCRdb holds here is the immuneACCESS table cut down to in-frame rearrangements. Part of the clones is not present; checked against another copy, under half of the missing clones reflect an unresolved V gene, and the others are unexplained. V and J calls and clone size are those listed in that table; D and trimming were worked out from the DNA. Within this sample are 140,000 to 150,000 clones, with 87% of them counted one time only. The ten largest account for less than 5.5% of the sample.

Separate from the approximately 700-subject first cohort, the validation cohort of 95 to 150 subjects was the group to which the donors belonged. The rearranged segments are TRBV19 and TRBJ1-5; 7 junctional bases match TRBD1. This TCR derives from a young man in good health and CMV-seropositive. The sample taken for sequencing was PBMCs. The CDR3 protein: CASSLGQVSNQPQHF. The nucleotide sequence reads TGTGCCAGTAGTCTTGGACAGGTTAGCAATCAGCCCCAGCATTTT. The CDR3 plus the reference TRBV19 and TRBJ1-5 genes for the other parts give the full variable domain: DGGITQSPKYLFRKEGQNVTLSCEQNLNHDAMYWYRQDPGQGLRLIYYSQIVNDFQKGDIAEGYSVSREKKESFPLTVTSAQKNPTAFYLCASSLGQVSNQPQHFGDGTRLSIL.